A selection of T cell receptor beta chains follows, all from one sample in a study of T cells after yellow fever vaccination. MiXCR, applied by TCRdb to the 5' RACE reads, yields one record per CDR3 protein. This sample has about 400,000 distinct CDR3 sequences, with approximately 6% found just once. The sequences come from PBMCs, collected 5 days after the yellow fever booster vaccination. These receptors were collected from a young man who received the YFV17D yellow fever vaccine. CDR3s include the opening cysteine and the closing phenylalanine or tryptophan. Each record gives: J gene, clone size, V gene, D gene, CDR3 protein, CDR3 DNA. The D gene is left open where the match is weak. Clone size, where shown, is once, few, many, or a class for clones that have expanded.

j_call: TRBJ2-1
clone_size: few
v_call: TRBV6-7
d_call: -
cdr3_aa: CASSCLPYNEQFF
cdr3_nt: TGTGCCAGCAGTTGTTTACCCTACAATGAGCAGTTCTTC

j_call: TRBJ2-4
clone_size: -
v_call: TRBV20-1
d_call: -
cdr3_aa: CSASEWGVLAKNIQYF
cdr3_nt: TGCAGTGCTAGTGAGTGGGGAGTCCTAGCCAAAAACATTCAGTACTTC

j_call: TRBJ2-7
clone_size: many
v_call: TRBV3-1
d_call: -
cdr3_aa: CASSQDWAGDEQYF
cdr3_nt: TGTGCCAGCAGCCAAGATTGGGCAGGGGACGAGCAGTACTTC

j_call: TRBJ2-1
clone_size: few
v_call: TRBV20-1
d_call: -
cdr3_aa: CSASSGARTFNEQFF
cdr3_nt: TGCAGTGCCAGTAGCGGAGCTCGGACGTTTAATGAGCAGTTCTTC

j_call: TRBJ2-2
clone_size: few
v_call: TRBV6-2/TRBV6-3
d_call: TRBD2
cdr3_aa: CASSLIELAEMNTGELFF
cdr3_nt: TGTGCCAGCAGTCTAATCGAACTAGCGGAGATGAACACCGGGGAGCTGTTTTTT

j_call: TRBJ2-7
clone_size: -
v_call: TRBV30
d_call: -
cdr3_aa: CAWSGYEQYF
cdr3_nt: TGTGCCTGGAGTGGTTACGAGCAGTACTTC

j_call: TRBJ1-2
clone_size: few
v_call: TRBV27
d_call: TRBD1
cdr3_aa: CASSGTADYGYTF
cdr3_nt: TGTGCCAGCAGTGGGACAGCCGACTATGGCTACACCTTC

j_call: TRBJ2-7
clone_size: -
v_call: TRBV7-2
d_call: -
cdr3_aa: CASSFRSTYEQYF
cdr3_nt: TGTGCCAGCAGCTTTAGGTCAACCTACGAGCAGTACTTC

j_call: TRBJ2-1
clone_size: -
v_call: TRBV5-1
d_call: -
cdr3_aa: CASSIRMGSYNEQFF
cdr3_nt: TGCGCCAGCAGCATCAGGATGGGGTCCTACAATGAGCAGTTCTTC

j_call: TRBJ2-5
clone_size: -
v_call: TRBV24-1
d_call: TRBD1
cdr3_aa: CATSEVTGIVETQYF
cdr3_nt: TGTGCCACCAGTGAAGTGACAGGGATCGTAGAGACCCAGTACTTC

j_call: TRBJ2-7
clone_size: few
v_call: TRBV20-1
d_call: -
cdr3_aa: CSAREGGAQGEQYF
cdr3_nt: TGCAGTGCTAGGGAGGGGGGGGCGCAGGGCGAGCAGTACTTC

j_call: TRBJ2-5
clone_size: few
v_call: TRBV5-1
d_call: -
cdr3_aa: CASSQNSGGETQYF
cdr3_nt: TGCGCCAGCAGTCAGAACAGCGGCGGAGAGACCCAGTACTTC

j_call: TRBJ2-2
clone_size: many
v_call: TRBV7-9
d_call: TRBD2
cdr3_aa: CASDLGLAGVTGELFF
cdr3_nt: TGTGCCAGCGACCTGGGACTAGCGGGAGTTACCGGGGAGCTGTTTTTT

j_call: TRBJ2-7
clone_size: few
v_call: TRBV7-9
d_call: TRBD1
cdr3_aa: CASSQKGTGPAYEQYF
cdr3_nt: TGTGCCAGCAGCCAGAAAGGGACAGGGCCTGCCTACGAGCAGTACTTC

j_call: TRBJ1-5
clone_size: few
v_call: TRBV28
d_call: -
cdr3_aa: CASSPPPQPQHF
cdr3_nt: TGTGCCAGCAGTCCGCCTCCTCAGCCCCAGCATTTT

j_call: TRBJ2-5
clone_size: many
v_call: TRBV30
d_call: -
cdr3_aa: CAWSAGGTKTQYF
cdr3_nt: TGTGCCTGGAGCGCAGGGGGGACGAAGACCCAGTACTTC

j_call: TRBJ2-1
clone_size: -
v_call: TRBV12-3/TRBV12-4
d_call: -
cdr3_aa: CASTRVSVNEQFF
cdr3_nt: TGTGCCAGCACCCGCGTGAGTGTTAATGAGCAGTTCTTC

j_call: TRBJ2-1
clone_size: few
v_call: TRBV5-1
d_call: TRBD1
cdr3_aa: CASSLDADRGWNEQFF
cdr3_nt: TGCGCCAGCAGCTTGGATGCGGACAGGGGGTGGAATGAGCAGTTCTTC

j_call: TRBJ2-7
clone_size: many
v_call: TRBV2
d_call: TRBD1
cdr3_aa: CASRHRGLGEQYF
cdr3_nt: TGTGCCAGCAGACACAGGGGGCTAGGCGAGCAGTACTTC

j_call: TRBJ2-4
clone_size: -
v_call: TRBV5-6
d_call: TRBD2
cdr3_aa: CASSFTSVRRENIQYF
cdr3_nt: TGTGCCAGCAGCTTTACTAGCGTCAGACGGGAAAACATTCAGTACTTC

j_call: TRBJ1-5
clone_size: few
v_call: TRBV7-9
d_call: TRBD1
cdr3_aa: CASSLGHRGQPQHF
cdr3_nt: TGTGCCAGCAGCCTAGGACACAGGGGGCAGCCCCAGCATTTT

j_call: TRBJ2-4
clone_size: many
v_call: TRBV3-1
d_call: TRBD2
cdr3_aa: CASSHRAGDKNIQYF
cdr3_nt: TGTGCCAGCAGCCACAGAGCGGGAGACAAAAACATTCAGTACTTC

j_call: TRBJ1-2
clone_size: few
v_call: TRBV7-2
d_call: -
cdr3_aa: CASSLVSVSGYTF
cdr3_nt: TGTGCCAGCAGCTTAGTCAGTGTATCTGGCTACACCTTC

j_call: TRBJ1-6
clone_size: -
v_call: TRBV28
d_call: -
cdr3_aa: CASSFPRGNYNSPLHF
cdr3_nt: TGTGCCAGCAGTTTCCCCCGAGGGAACTATAATTCACCCCTCCACTTT

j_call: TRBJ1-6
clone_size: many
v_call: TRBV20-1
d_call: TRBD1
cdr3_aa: CSAGQVYSPLHF
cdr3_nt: TGCAGCGCCGGACAGGTTTATTCACCCCTCCACTTT

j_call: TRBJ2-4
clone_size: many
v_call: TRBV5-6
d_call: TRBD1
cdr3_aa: CASSPSTGFNIQYF
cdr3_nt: TGTGCCAGCAGCCCGTCGACAGGGTTCAACATTCAGTACTTC

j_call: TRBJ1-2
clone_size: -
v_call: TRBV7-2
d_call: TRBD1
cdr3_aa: CASSVTGEVGYTF
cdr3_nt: TGTGCCAGCAGCGTGACAGGGGAAGTTGGCTACACCTTC

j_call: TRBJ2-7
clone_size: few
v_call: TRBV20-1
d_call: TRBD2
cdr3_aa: CSARDPGLATYEQYF
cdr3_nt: TGCAGTGCTAGAGACCCGGGACTAGCGACCTACGAGCAGTACTTC

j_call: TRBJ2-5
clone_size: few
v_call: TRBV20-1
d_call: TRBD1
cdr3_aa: CSARTGEQTQYF
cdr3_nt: TGCAGTGCCAGGACAGGGGAACAGACCCAGTACTTC

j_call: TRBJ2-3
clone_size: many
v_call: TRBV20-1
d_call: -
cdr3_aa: CSAKTLVTSEGHTDTQYF
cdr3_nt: TGCAGTGCTAAGACTCTGGTGACATCGGAGGGGCACACAGATACGCAGTATTTT

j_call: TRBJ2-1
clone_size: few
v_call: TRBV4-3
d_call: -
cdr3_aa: CASSQDLSAKPRYNEQFF
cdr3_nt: TGCGCCAGCAGCCAAGATCTGTCTGCCAAACCTCGTTACAATGAGCAGTTCTTC

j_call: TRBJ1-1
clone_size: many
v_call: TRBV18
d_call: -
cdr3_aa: CASSPRVHTEAFF
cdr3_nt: TGTGCCAGCTCACCAAGGGTTCACACTGAAGCTTTCTTT

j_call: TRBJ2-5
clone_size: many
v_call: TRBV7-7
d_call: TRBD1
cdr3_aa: CASSGQGIKETQYF
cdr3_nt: TGTGCCAGCAGTGGACAGGGGATCAAAGAGACCCAGTACTTC

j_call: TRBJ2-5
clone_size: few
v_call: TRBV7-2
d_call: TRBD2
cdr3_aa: CASSSSSGAHTQYF
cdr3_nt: TGTGCCAGCAGCTCGTCTAGCGGGGCCCATACCCAGTACTTC

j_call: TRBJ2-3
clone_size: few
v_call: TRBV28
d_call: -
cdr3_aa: CASSPDHPSDTQYF
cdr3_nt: TGTGCCAGCAGTCCCGACCATCCTTCAGATACGCAGTATTTT

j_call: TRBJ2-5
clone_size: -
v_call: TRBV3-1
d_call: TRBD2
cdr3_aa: CASSQGRSSGSGGETQYF
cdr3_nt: TGTGCCAGCTCCCAAGGGCGGTCTAGCGGGAGCGGCGGAGAGACCCAGTACTTC

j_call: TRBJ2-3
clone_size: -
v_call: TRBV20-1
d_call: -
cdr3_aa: CSASDPNTQYF
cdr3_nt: TGCAGTGCTAGTGACCCCAATACGCAGTATTTT

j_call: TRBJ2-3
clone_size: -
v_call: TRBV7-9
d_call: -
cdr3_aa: CASSLTGASTDTQYF
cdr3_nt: TGTGCCAGCAGCTTAACGGGTGCTAGCACAGATACGCAGTATTTT

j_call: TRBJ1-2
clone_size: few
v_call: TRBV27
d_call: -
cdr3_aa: CASSNGEFYGYTF
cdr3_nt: TGTGCCAGCTCGAATGGGGAATTCTATGGCTACACCTTC

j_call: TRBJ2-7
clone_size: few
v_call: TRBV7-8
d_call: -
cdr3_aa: CASSRNRDTRREEQYF
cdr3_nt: TGTGCCAGCAGCCGTAATCGGGACACCAGACGGGAAGAGCAGTACTTC

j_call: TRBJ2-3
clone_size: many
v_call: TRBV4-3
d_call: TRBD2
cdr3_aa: CASSQGLAGALSTDTQYF
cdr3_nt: TGCGCCAGCAGCCAAGGGCTAGCGGGAGCTCTCAGCACAGATACGCAGTATTTT

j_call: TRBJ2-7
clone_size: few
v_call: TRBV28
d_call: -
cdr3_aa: CASSPPGGNPYEQYF
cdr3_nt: TGTGCCAGCAGTCCTCCTGGGGGTAACCCCTACGAGCAGTACTTC